This TCR beta chain was profiled in a study of blood T cell repertoires in COVID-19. About the research overall: Samples came from the United States, Italy and Spain, spanning acute and convalescent COVID-19. T cells, B-cell-depleted T cells, or PBMCs supplied cDNA or gDNA.

This clone was seen just once. The germline V and J ends were trimmed by 5 bases and 8 bases, with 12 bases remaining between them. This CDR3 spans 12 amino acids. Germline values: CDR1 MDHEN, CDR2 SYDVKM. Authors' analysis steps: Amplification of reference gene primers was used by the study to estimate nucleated cell counts. The assay was immunoSEQ multiplex PCR, and TCRdb's table has in-frame clones only and misses some. That table supplies the V and J calls and clone size; D and trimming were determined from the DNA. The sample shows 36,000 or so clones, about nine tenths of them seen only once. The chain recombines TRBV28 with TRBJ1-2; D is ambiguous. This clonotype was sampled from a human donor in a cohort sampled during active COVID-19. The sample consisted of peripheral blood. Here the CDR3 reads CASSVKSEGYTF. In DNA form, the CDR3 reads TGTGCCAGCAGTGTAAAATCCGAGGGCTACACCTTC.